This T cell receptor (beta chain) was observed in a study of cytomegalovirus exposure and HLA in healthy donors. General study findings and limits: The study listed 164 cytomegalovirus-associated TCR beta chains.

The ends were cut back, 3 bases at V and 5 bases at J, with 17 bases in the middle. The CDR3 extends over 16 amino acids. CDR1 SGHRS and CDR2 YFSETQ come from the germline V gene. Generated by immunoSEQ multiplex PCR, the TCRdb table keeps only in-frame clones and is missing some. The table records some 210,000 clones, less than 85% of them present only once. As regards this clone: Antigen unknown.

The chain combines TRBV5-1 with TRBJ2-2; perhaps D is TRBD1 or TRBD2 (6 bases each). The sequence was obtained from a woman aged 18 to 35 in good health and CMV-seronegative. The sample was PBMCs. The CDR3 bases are TGCGCCAGCAGCTCGGGGGCCTTTCTGGGGACCGGGGAGCTGTTTTTT. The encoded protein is CASSSGAFLGTGELFF. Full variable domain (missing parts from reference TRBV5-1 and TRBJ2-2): KAGVTQTPRYLIKTRGQQVTLSCSPISGHRSVSWYQQTPGQGLQFLFEYFSETQRNKGNFPGRFSGRQFSNSRSEMNVSTLELGDSALYLCASSSGAFLGTGELFFGEGSRLTVL.